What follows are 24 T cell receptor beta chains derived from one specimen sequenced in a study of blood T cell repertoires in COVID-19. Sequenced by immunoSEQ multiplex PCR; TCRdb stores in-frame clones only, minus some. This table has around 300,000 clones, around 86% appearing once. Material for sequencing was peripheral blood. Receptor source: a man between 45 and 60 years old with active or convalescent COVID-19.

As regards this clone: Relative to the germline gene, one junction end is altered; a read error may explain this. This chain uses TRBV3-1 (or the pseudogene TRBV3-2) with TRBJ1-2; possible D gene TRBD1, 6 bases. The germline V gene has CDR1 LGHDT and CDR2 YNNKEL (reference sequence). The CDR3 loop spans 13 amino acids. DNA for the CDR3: TGTGCCAGCAGCCAAGTTTCCCAGGGGCCGGCCTACTTC. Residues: CASSQVSQGPAYF.

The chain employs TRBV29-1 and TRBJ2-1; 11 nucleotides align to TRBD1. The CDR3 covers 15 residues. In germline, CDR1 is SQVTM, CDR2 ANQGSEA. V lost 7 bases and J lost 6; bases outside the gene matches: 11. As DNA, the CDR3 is TGCAGCGCGGTAACCCCGGGACAGGGGGGCAATGAGCAGTTCTTC. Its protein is CSAVTPGQGGNEQFF.

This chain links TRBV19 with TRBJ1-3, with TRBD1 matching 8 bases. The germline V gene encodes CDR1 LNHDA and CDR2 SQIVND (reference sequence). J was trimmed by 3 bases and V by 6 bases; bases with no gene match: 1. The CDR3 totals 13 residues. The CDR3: CASRDRVGNTIYF. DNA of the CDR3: TGTGCCAGTAGGGACAGGGTTGGAAACACCATATATTTT.

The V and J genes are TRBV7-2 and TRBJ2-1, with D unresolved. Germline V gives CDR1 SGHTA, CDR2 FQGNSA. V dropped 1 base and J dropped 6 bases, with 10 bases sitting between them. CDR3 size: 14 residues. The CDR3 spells CASSLVTSGNEQFF. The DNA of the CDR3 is TGTGCCAGCAGCTTAGTGACATCAGGCAATGAGCAGTTCTTC. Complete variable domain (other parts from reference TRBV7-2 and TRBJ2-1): GAGVSQSPSNKVTEKGKDVELRCDPISGHTALYWYRQSLGQGLEFLIYFQGNSAPDKSGLPSDRFSAERTGGSVSTLTIQRTQQEDSAVYLCASSLVTSGNEQFFGPGTRLTVL.

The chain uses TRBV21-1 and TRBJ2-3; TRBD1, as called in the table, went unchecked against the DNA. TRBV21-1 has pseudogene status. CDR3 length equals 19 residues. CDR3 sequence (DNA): TGTGCCAGCAGCAACGGGGACGATACGACAGGGGGGAGGACAGATACGCAGTATTTT. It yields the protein CASSNGDDTTGGRTDTQYF.

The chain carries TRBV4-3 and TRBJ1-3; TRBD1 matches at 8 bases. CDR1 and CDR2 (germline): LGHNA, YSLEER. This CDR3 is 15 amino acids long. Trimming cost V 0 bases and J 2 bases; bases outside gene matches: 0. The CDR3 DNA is TGCGCCAGCAGCCAAGACAGGGGGCCTGGAAACACCATATATTTT. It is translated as CASSQDRGPGNTIYF.

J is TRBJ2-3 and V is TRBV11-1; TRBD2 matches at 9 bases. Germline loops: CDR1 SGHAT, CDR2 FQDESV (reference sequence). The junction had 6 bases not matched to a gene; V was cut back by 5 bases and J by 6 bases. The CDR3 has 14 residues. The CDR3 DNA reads TGTGCCAGCAGCCCCCAGGCGGGGGGGGATACGCAGTATTTT. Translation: CASSPQAGGDTQYF.

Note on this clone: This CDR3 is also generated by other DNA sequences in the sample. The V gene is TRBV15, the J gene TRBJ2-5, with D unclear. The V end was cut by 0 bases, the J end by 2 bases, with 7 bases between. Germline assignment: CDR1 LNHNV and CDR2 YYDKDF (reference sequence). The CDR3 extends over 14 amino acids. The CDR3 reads CATSRDSRQETQYF. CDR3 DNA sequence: TGTGCCACCAGCAGAGATAGCAGACAAGAGACCCAGTACTTC.

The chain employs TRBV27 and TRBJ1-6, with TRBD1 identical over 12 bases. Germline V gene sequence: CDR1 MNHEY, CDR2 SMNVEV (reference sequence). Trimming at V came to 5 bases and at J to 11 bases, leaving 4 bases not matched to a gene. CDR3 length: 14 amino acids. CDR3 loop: CASSRDRGRAPLHF. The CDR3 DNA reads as TGTGCCAGCAGTAGGGACAGGGGGCGGGCACCCCTCCACTTT.

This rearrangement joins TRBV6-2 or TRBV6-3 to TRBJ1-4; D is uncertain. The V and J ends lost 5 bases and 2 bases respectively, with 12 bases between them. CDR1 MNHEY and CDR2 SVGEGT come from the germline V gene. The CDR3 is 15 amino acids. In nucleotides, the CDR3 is TGTGCCAGCAGTCGATCGTTCGCGACTAATGAAAAACTGTTTTTT. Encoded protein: CASSRSFATNEKLFF.

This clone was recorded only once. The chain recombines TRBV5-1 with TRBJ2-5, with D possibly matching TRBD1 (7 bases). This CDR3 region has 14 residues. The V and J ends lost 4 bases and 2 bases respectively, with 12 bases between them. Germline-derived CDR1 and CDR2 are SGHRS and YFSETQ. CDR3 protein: CASSRGTEQETQYF. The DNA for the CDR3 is TGCGCCAGCAGCCGCGGGACAGAACAAGAGACCCAGTACTTC.

The CDR3 region has the DNA TGTGCCAGCAGGTTCACAGGGGGCTACACCTTC. Protein: CASRFTGGYTF. This chain uses TRBV5-6 with TRBJ1-2; D may be TRBD1 (6 bases). CDR1 SGHDT and CDR2 YYEEEE come from the germline V gene. The CDR3 loop spans 11 amino acids. The germline V and J ends were trimmed by 5 bases and 8 bases, with 10 bases remaining between them.

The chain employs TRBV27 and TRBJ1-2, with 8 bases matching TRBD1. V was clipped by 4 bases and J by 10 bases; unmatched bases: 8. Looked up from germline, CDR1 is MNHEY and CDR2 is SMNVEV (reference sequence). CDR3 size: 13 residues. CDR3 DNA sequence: TGTGCCAGCAGTTATGGACAGGGAAGTTCCTACACCTTC. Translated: CASSYGQGSSYTF.

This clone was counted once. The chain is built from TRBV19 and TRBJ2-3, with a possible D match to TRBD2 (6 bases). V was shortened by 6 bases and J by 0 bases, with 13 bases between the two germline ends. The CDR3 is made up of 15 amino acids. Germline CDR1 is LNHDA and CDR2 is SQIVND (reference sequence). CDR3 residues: CASRRAGRSTDTQYF. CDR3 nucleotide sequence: TGTGCCAGTAGAAGGGCGGGGCGTAGCACAGATACGCAGTATTTT.

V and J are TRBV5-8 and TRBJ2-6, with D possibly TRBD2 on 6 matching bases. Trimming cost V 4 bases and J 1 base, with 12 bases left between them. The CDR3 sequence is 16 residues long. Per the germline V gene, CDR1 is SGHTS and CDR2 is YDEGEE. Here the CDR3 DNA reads TGTGCCAGCAGCAAAGGTGGGGGGTCTGGGGCCAACGTCCTGACTTTC. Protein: CASSKGGGSGANVLTF.

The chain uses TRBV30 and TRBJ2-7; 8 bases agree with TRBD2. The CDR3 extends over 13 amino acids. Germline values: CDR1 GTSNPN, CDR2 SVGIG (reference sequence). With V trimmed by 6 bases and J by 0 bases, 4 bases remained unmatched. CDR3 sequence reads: CACRGGSSYEQYF. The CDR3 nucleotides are TGTGCCTGCCGGGGGGGTAGCTCCTACGAGCAGTACTTC.

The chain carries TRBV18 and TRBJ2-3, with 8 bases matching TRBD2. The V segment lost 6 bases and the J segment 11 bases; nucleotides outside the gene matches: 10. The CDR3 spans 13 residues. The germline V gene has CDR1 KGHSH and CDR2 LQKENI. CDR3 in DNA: TGTGCCAGCTCCTTTGGCCCAGCGGGAGAGCAGTATTTT. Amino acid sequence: CASSFGPAGEQYF. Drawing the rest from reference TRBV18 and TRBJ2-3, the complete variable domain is NAGVMQNPRHLVRRRGQEARLRCSPMKGHSHVYWYRQLPEEGLKFMVYLQKENIIDESGMPKERFSAEFPKEGPSILRIQQVVRGDSAAYFCASSFGPAGEQYFGPGTRLTVL.

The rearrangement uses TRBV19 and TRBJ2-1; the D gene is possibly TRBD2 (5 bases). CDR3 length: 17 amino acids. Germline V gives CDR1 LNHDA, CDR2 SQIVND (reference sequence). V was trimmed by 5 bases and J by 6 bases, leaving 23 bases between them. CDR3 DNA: TGTGCCAGTAGTCGAGGGTTGGGAAGAGGAGTGCGCAATGAGCAGTTCTTC. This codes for CASSRGLGRGVRNEQFF.

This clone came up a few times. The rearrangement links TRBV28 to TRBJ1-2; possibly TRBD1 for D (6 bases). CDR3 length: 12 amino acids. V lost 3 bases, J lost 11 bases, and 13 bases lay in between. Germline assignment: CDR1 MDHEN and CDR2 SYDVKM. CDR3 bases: TGTGCCAGCAGTTTTCAAGGGGGGGATTACACCTTC. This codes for CASSFQGGDYTF.

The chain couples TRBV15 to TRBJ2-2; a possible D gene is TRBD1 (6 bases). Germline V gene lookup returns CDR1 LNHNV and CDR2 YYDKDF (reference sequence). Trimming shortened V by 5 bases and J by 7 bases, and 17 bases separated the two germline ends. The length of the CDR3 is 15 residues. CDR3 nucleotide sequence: TGTGCCACCAGCGGAACAGGGAAAGGACACGGGGAGCTGTTTTTT. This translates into CATSGTGKGHGELFF.

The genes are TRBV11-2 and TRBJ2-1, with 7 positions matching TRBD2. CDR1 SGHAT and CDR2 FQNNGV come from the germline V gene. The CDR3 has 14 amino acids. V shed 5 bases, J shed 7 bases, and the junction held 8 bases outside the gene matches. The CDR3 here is CASSPWTRGNEQFF. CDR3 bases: TGTGCCAGCAGCCCCTGGACTAGAGGGAATGAGCAGTTCTTC.

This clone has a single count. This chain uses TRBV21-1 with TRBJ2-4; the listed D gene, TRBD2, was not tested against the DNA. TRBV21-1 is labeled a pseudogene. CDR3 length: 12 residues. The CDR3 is CASSPPGGKEYF. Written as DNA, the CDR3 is TGTGCCAGCAGCCCCCCCGGGGGAAAGGAGTACTTC.

The chain's CDR3 is CASSPTGNTIYF. CDR3 coding DNA: TGTGCCAGCAGCCCGACAGGAAACACCATATATTTT. The rearrangement joins TRBV12-3 or TRBV12-4 to TRBJ1-3; D is ambiguous. The CDR3 covers 12 residues. V lost 6 bases and J 4 bases, leaving 7 bases between the germline ends.

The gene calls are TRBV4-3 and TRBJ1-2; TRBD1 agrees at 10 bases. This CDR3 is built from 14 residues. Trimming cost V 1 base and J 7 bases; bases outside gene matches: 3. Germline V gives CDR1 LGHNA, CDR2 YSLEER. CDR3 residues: CASSQGQGAIGYTF. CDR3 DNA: TGCGCCAGCAGCCAAGGACAGGGGGCGATTGGCTACACCTTC.